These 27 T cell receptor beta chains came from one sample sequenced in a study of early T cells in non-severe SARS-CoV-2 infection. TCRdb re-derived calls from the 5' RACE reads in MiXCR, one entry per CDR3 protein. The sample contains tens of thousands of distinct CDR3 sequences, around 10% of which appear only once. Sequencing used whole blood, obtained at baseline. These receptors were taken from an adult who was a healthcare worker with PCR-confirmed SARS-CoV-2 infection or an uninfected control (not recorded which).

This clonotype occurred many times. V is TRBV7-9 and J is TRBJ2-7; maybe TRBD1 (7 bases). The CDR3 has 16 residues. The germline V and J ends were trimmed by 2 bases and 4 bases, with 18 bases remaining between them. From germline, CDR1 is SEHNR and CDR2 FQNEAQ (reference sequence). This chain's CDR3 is CASSLWRGRAPYEQYF. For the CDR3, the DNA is TGTGCCAGCAGCTTATGGAGGGGGCGGGCCCCTTACGAGCAGTACTTC.

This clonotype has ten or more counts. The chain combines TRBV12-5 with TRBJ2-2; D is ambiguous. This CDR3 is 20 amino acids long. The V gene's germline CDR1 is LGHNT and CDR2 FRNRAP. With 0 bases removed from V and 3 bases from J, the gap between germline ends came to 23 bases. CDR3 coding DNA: TGTGCTAGTGGTTTGGTAAACCGTGGCTTGAAGGTAATCGACACCGGGGAGCTGTTTTTT. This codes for CASGLVNRGLKVIDTGELFF.

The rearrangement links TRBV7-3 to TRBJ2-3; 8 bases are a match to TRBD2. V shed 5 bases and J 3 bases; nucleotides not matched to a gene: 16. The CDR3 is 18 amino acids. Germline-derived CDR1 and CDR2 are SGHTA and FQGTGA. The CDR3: CASSKTSGGSSLTDTQYF. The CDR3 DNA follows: TGTGCCAGCAGCAAGACGAGCGGGGGTTCGAGTCTGACAGATACGCAGTATTTT.

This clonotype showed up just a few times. The CDR3 DNA follows: TGTGCCAGCATCCGGACGGGAATCTACGAGCAGTACTTC. Its translation: CASIRTGIYEQYF. The rearrangement links TRBV6-1 to TRBJ2-7; maybe TRBD2 (5 bases). Germline V CDR1 and CDR2: MNHNS, SASEGT. Trimming removed 7 bases at V and 3 bases at J, with 13 bases between. The length of the CDR3 is 13 residues.

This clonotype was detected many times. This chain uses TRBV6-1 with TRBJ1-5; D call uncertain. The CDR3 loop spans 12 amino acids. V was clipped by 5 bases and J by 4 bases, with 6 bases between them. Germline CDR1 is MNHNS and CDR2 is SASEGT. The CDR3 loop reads CASSPSNQPQHF. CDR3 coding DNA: TGTGCCAGCAGTCCAAGTAATCAGCCCCAGCATTTT.

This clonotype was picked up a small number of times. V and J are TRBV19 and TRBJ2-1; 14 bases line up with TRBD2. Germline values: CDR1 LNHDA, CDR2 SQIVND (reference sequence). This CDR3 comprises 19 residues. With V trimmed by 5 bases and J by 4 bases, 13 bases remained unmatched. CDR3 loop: CASSGLAGGPEEGYNEQFF. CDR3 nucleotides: TGTGCCAGTAGTGGACTAGCGGGGGGACCGGAGGAGGGATACAATGAGCAGTTCTTC. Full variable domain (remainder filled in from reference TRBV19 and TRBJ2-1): DGGITQSPKYLFRKEGQNVTLSCEQNLNHDAMYWYRQDPGQGLRLIYYSQIVNDFQKGDIAEGYSVSREKKESFPLTVTSAQKNPTAFYLCASSGLAGGPEEGYNEQFFGPGTRLTVL.

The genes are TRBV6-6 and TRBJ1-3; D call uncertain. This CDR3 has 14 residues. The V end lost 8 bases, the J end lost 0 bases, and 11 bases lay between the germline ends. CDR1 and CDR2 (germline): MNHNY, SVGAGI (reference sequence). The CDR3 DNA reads TGTGCCAGCTGTTCGGTTAGCTCTGGAAACACCATATATTTT. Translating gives CASCSVSSGNTIYF.

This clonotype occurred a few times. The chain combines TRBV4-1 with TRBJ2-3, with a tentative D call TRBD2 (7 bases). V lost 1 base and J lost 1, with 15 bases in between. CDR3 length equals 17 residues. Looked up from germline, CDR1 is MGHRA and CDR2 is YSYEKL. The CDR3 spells CASSQGRAGAGTDTQYF. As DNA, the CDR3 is TGCGCCAGCAGCCAAGGAAGGGCGGGGGCGGGCACAGATACGCAGTATTTT.

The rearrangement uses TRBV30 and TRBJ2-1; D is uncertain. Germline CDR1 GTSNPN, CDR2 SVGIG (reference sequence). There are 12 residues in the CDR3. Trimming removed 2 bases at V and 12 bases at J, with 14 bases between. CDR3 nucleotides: TGTGCCTGGAGTCACGGAAACATCGGGCAGTTCTTC. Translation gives CAWSHGNIGQFF. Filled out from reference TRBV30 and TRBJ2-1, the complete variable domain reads SQTIHQWPATLVQPVGSPLSLECTVEGTSNPNLYWYRQAAGRGLQLLFYSVGIGQISSEVPQNLSASRPQDRQFILSSKKLLLSDSGFYLCAWSHGNIGQFFGPGTRLTVL.

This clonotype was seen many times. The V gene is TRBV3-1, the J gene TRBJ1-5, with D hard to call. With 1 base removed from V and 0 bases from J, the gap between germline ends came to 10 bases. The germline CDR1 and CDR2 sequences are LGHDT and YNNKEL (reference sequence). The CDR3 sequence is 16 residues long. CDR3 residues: CASSQGILYSNQPQHF. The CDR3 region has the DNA TGTGCCAGCAGCCAAGGGATTCTTTATAGCAATCAGCCCCAGCATTTT.

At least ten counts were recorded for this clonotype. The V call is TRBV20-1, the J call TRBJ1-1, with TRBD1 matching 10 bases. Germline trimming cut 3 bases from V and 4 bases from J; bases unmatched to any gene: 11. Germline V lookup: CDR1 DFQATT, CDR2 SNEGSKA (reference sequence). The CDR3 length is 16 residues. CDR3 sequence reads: CSARGWDRGLSTEAFF. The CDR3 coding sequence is TGCAGTGCTAGGGGTTGGGACAGGGGCCTGAGCACTGAAGCTTTCTTT.

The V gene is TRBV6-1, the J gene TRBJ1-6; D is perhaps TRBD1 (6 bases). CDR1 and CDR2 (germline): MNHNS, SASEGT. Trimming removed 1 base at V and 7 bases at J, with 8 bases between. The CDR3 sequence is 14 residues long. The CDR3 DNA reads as TGTGCCAGCAGTGAAGTGAGGGGGAATTCACCCCTCCACTTT. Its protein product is CASSEVRGNSPLHF.

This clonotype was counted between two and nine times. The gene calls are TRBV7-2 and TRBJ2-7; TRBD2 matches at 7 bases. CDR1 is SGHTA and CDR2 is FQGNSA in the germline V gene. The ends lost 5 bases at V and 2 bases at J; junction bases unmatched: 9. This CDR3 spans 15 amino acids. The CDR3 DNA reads TGTGCCAGCAGCCCCCGACGAGCGGGGACCTACGAGCAGTACTTC. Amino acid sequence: CASSPRRAGTYEQYF.

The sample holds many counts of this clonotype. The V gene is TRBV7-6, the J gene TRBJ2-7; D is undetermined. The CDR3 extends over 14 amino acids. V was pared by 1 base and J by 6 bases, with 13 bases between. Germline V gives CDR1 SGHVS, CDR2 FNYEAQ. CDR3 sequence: CASSLDQQMGEQYF. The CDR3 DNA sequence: TGTGCCAGCAGCTTAGACCAGCAAATGGGCGAGCAGTACTTC.

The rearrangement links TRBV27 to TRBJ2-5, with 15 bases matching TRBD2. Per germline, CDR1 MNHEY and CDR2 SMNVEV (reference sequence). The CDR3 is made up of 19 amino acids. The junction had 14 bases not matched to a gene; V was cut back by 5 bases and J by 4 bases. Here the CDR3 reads CASSTGLAGGPWGIETQYF. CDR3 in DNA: TGTGCCAGCAGTACCGGACTAGCGGGAGGGCCCTGGGGAATAGAGACCCAGTACTTC.

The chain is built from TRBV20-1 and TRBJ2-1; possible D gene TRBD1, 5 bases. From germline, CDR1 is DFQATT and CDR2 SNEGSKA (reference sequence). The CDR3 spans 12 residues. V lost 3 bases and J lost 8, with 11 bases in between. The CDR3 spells CSASLQVDEQFF. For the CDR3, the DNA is TGCAGTGCTAGTTTACAGGTCGATGAGCAGTTCTTC.

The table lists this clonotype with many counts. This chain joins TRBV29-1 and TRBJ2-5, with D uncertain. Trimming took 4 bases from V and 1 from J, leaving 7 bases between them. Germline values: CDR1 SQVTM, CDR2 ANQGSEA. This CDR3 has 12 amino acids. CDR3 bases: TGCAGCGTTGTCCCAAGCCAAGAGACCCAGTACTTC. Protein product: CSVVPSQETQYF.

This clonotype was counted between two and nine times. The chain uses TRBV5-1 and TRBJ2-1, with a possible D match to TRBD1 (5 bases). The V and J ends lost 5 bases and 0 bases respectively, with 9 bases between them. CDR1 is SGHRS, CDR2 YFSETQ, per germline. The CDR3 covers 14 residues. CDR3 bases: TGCGCCAGCAGAGGGGATAGCTCCTACAATGAGCAGTTCTTC. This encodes CASRGDSSYNEQFF. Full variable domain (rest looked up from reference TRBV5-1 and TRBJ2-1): KAGVTQTPRYLIKTRGQQVTLSCSPISGHRSVSWYQQTPGQGLQFLFEYFSETQRNKGNFPGRFSGRQFSNSRSEMNVSTLELGDSALYLCASRGDSSYNEQFFGPGTRLTVL.

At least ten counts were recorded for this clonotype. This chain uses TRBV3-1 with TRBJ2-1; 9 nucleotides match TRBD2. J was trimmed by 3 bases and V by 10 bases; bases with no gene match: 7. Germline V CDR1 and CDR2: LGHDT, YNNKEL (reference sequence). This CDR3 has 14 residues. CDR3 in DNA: TGTGCCACCGGGAGCGGGGGGTTCTACAATGAGCAGTTCTTC. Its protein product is CATGSGGFYNEQFF.

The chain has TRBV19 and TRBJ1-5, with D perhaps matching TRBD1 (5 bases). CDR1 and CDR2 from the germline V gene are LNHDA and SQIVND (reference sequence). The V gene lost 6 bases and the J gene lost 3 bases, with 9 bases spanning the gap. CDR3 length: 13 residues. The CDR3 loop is CASSDSYNQPQHF. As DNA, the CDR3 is TGTGCCAGTAGCGACAGTTACAATCAGCCCCAGCATTTT.

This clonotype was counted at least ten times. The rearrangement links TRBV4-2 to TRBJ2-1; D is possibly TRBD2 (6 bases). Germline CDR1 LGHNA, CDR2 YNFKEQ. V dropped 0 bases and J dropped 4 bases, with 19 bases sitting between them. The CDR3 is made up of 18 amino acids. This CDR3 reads CASSQEETSILAYNEQFF. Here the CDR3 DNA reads TGTGCCAGCAGCCAAGAGGAGACTAGTATTTTAGCATACAATGAGCAGTTCTTC.

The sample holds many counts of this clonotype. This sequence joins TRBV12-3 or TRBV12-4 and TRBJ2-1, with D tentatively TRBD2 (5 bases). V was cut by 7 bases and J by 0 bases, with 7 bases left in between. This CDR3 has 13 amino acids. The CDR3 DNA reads TGTGCCAGCATGGACTCCTCCTACAATGAGCAGTTCTTC. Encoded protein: CASMDSSYNEQFF.

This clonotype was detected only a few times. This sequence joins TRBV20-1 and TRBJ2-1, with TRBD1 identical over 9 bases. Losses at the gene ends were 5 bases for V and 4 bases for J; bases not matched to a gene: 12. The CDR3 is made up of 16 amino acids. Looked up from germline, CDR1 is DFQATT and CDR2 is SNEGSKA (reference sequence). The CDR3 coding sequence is TGCAGTGCTGAACCGATCCGGGACAGGGCTTACAATGAGCAGTTCTTC. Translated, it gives CSAEPIRDRAYNEQFF.

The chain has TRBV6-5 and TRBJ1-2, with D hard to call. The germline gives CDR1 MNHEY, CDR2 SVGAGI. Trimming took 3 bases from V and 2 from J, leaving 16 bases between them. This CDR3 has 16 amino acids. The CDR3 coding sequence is TGTGCCAGCAGTTATCAGCGGATCGGCGACAACTATGGCTACACCTTC. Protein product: CASSYQRIGDNYGYTF.

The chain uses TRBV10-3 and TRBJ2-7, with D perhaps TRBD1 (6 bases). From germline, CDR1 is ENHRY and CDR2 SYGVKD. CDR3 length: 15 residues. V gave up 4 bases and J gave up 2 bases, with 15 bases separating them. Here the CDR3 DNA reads TGTGCCATCAGTGCTCGGACAGTGAACCCCTACGAGCAGTACTTC. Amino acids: CAISARTVNPYEQYF.

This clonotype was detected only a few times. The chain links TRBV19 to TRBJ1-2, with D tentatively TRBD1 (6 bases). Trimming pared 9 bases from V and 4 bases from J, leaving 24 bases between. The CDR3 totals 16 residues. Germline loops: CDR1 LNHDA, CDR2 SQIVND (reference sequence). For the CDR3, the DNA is TGTGCCAGCGAAGGACAGCAGGGCCCTTTAACCTATGGCTACACCTTC. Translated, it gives CASEGQQGPLTYGYTF.

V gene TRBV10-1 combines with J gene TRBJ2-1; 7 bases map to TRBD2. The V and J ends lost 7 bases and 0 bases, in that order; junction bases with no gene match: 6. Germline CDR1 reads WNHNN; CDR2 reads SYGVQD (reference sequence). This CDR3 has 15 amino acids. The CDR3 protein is CASKFGGSSYNEQFF. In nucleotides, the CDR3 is TGCGCCAGCAAATTCGGCGGGAGCTCCTACAATGAGCAGTTCTTC.